The clone carrying this T cell receptor beta chain was observed once. Under the authors' procedure: Reference gene primer amplification gave nucleated cell count estimates. Profiled with immunoSEQ multiplex PCR; TCRdb holds only in-frame clones, not every one. Clone size and the V and J calls come from that table; the DNA yielded D and trimming. The sample lists approximately 28,000 clones; over 70% were seen once. The data were taken from a study of blood T cell repertoires in COVID-19. The overall study: The samples span acute and convalescent COVID-19 from the United States, Italy and Spain. The cDNA or gDNA used as material had been derived from T cells, B-cell-depleted T cells, or PBMCs.

Per germline, CDR1 DFQATT and CDR2 SNEGSKA (reference sequence). The CDR3 totals 11 residues. Sequencing was done on a sample of peripheral blood. This receptor was identified in a woman aged 55-69 years with acute or convalescent COVID-19. The chain carries TRBV20-1 and TRBJ2-5; 7 bases align to TRBD1. DNA for the CDR3: TGCGTGGGACAGCATCAAGAGACCCAGTACTTC. Encoded protein: CVGQHQETQYF.